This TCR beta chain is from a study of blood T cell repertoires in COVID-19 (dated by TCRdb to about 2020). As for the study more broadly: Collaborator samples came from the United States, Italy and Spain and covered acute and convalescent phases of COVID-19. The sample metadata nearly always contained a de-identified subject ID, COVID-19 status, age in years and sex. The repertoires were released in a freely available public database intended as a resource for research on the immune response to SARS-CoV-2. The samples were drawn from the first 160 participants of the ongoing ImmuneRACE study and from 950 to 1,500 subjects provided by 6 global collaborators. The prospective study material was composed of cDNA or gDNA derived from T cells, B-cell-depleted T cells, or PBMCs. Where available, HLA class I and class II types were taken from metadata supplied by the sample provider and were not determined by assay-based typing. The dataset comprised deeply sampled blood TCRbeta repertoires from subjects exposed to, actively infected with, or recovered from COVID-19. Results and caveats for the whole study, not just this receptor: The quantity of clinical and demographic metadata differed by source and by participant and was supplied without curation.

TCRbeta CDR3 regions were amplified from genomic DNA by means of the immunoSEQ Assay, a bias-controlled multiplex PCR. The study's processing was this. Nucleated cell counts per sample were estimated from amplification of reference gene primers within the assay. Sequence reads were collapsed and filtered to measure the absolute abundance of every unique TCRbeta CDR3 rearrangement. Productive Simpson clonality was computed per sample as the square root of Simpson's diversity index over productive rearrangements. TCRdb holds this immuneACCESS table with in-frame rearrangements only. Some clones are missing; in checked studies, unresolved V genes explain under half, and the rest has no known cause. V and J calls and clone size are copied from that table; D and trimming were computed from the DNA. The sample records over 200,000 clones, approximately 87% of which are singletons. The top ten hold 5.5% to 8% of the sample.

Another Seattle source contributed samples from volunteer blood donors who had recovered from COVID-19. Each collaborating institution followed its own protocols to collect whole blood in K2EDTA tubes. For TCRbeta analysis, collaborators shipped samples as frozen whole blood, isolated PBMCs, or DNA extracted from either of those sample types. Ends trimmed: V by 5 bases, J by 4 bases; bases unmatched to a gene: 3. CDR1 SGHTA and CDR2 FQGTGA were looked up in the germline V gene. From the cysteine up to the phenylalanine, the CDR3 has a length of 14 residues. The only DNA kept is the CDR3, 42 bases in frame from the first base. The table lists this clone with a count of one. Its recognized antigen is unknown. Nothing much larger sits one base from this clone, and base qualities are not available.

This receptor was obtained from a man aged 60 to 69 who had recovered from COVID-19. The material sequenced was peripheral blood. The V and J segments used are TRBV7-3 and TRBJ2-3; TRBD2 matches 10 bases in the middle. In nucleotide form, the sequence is TGTGCCAGCAGCCCAGCGGGGGGGGCAGATACGCAGTATTTT. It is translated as CASSPAGGADTQYF.